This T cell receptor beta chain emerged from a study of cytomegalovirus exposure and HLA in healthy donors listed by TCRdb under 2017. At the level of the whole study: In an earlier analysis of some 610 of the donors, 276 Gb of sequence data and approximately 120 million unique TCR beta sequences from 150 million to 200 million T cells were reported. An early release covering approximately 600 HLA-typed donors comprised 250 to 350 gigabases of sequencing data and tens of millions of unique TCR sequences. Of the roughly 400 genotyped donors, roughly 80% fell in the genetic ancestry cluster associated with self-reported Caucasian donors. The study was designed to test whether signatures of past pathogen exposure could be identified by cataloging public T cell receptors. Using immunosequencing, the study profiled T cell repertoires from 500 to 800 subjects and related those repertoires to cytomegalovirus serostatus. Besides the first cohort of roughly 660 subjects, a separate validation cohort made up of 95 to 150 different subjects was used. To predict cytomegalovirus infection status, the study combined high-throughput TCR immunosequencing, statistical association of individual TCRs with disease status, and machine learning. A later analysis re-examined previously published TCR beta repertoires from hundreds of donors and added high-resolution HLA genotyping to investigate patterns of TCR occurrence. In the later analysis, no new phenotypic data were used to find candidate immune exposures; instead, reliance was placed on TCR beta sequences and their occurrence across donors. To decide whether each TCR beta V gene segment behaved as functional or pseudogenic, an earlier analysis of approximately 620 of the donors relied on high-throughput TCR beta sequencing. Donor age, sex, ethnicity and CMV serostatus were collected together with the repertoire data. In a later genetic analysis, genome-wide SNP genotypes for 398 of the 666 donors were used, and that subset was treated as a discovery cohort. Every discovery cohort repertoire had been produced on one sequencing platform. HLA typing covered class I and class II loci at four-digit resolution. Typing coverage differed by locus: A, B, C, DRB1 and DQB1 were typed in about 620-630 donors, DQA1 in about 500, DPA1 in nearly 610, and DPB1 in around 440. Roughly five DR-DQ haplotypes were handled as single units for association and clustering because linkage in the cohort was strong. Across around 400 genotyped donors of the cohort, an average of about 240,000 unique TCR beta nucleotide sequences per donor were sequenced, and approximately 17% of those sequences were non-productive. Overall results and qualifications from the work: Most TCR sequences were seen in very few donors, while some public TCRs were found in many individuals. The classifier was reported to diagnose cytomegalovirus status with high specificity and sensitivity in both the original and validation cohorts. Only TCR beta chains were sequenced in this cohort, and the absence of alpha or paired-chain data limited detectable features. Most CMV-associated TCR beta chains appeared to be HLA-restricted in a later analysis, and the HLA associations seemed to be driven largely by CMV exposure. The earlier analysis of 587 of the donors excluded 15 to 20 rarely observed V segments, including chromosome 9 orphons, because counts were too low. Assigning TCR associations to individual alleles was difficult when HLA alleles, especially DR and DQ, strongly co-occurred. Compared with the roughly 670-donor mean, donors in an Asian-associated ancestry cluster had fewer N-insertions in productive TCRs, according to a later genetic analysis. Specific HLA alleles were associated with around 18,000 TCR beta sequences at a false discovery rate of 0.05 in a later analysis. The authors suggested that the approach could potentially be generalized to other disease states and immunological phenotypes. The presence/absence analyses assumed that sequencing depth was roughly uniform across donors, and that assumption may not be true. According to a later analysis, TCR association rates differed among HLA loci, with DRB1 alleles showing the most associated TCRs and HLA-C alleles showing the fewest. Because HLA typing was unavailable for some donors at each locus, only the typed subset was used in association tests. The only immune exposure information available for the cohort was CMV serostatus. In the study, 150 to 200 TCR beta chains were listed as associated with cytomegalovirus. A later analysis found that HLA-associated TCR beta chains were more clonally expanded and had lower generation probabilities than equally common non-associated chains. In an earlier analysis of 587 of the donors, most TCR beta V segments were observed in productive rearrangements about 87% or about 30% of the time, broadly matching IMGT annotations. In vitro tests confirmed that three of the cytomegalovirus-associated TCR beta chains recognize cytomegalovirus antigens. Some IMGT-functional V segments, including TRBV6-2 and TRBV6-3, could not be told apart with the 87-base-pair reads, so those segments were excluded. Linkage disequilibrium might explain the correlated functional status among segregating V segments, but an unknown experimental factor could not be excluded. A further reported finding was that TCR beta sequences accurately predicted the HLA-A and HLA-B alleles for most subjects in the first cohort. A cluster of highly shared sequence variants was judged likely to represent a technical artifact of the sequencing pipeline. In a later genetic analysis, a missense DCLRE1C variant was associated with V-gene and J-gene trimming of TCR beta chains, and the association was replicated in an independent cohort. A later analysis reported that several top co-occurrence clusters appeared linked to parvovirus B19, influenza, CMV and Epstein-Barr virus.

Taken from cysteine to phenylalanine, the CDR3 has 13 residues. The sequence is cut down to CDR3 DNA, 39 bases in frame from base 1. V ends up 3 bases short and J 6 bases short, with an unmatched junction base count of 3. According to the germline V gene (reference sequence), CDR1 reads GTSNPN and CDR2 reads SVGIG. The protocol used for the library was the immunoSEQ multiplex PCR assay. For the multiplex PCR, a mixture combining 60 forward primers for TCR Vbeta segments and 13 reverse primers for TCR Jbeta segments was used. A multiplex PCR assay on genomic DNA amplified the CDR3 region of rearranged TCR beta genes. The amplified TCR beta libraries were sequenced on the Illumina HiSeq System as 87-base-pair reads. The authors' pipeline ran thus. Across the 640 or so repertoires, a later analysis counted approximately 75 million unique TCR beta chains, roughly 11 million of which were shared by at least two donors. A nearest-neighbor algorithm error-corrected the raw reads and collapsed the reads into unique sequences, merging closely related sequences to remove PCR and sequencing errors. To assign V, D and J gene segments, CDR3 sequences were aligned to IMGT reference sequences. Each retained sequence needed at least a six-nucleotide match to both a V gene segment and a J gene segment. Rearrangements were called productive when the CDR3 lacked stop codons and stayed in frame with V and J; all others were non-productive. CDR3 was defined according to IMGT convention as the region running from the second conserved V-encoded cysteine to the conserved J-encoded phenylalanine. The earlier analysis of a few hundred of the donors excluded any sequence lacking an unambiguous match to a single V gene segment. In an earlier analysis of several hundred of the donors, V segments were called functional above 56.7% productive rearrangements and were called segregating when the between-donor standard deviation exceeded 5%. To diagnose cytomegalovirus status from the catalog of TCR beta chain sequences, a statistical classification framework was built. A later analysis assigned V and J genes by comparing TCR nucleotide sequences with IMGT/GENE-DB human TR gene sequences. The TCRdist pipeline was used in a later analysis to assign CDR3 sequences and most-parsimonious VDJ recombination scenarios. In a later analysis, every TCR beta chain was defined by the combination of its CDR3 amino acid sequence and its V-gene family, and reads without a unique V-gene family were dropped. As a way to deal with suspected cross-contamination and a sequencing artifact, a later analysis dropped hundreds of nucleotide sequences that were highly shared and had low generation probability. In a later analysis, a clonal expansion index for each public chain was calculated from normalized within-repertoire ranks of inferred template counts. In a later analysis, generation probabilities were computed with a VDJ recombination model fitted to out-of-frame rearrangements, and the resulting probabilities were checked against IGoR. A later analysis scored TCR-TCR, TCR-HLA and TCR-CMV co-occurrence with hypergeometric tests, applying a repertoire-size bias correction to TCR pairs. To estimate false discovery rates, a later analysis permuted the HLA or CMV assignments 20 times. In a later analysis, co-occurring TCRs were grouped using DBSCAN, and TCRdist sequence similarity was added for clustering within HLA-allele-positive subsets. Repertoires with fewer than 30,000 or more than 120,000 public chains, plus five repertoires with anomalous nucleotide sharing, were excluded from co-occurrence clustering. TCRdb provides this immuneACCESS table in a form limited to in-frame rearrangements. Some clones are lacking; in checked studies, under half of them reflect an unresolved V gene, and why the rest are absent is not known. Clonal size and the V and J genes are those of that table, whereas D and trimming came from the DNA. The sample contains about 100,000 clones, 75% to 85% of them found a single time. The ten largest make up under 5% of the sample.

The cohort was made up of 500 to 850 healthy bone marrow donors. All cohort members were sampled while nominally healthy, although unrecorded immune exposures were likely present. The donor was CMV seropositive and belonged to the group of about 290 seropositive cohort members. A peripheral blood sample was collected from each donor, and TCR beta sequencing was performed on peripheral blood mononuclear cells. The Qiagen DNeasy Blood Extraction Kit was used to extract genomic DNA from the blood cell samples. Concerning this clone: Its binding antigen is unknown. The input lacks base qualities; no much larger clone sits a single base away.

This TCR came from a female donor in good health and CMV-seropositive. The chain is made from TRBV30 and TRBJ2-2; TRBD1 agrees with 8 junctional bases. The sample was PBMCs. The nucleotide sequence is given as TGTGCCTGGAGCCCAGGGGGCCCCGGGGAGCTGTTTTTT. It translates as CAWSPGGPGELFF.